These 14 T cell receptor beta chains share one sample of origin, sequenced in a study of cytomegalovirus exposure and HLA in healthy donors. Assay: immunoSEQ multiplex PCR; the TCRdb copy retains only in-frame clones and omits some. Of fewer than 85,000 clones in the sample, about 93% are singletons; the top ten hold about 0.6%. The sequencing input was PBMCs. The origin of the receptors is a woman aged 18-35 years in good health and CMV-seronegative.

The chain couples TRBV10-3 to TRBJ2-7, with 9 bases that match TRBD2. This CDR3 has 16 residues. Trimming cost V 10 bases and J 0 bases; bases outside gene matches: 13. From germline, CDR1 is ENHRY and CDR2 SYGVKD. This chain's CDR3 is CATRSSGGDSSYEQYF. CDR3 nucleotide sequence: TGTGCCACGAGGAGTAGCGGGGGTGATAGCTCCTACGAGCAGTACTTC.

This clone is a singleton in its sample. The rearrangement joins TRBV28 to TRBJ1-5, with a tentative D call TRBD1 (6 bases). CDR1 and CDR2 (germline): MDHEN, SYDVKM. The length of the CDR3 is 15 residues. Trimming took 3 bases from V and 4 from J, leaving 13 bases between them. The CDR3 here is CASSFWTVINQPQHF. The CDR3 DNA reads TGTGCCAGCAGTTTCTGGACAGTCATAAATCAGCCCCAGCATTTT.

This clone was seen only once. The V gene is TRBV6-5, the J gene TRBJ1-1; D perhaps matches TRBD1 (5 bases). V dropped 2 bases and J dropped 5 bases, with 12 bases sitting between them. The CDR3 is 14 residues long. Germline lookup yields CDR1 MNHEY and CDR2 SVGAGI. This CDR3 is CASSYKGRGTEAFF. Written as DNA, the CDR3 is TGTGCCAGCAGTTACAAGGGTAGGGGAACTGAAGCTTTCTTT.

The chain combines TRBV6-5 with TRBJ2-7; 12 nucleotides match TRBD1. V lost 6 bases to trimming and J lost 3 bases; unmatched junction nucleotides: 6. The CDR3 is 15 amino acids. Germline lookup yields CDR1 MNHEY and CDR2 SVGAGI. The CDR3 DNA reads TGTGCCAGCAGACAGGGACAGGGGGCAATCTACGAGCAGTACTTC. Translation: CASRQGQGAIYEQYF.

The gene calls are TRBV19 and TRBJ1-4, with 7 positions matching TRBD1. The CDR3 is 18 amino acids. Germline trimming cut 6 bases from V and 1 base from J; bases unmatched to any gene: 14. In germline, CDR1 is LNHDA, CDR2 SQIVND (reference sequence). The CDR3 bases are TGTGCCAGTAGAAACTCCGGGACAGCAAAAGGAACTAATGAAAAACTGTTTTTT. This sequence encodes CASRNSGTAKGTNEKLFF.

This chain links TRBV10-2 with TRBJ1-5; D gene ambiguous. The CDR3 spans 13 residues. The germline V and J ends were trimmed by 2 bases and 4 bases, with 6 bases remaining between them. The germline V gene encodes CDR1 WSHSY and CDR2 SAAADI. In DNA form, the CDR3 reads TGCGCCAGCAGTGAGACAGAAAATCAGCCCCAGCATTTT. This gives the protein CASSETENQPQHF.

This clone was picked up one time. The chain uses TRBV28 and TRBJ2-2; 7 bases agree with TRBD1. This CDR3 comprises 17 residues. The V gene end was trimmed by 1 base and the J gene end by 2 bases; junction bases not matched to a gene: 7. The germline CDR1 and CDR2 sequences are MDHEN and SYDVKM. This CDR3 reads CASSLYTGQHNTGELFF. CDR3 coding DNA: TGTGCCAGCAGTTTATATACGGGACAGCATAACACCGGGGAGCTGTTTTTT.

The chain uses TRBV6-4 and TRBJ2-2, with 7 bases matching TRBD1. The CDR3 consists of 15 residues. Trimming removed 3 bases from V and 3 bases from J; junction bases left unmatched: 4. Germline values: CDR1 MRHNA, CDR2 SNTAGT. CDR3 residues: CASSDGQEDTGELFF. The DNA for the CDR3 is TGTGCCAGCAGTGATGGACAGGAGGACACCGGGGAGCTGTTTTTT.

The rearrangement uses TRBV7-9 and TRBJ1-6, with TRBD1 matching 9 bases. CDR3 length: 17 amino acids. V lost 6 bases, J lost 5 bases, and 11 bases stayed unmatched. Germline lookup yields CDR1 SEHNR and CDR2 FQNEAQ (reference sequence). The CDR3 bases are TGTGCCAGCAGATCCGAGGGACAGGGCCACCATAATTCACCCCTCCACTTT. Translated, it gives CASRSEGQGHHNSPLHF.

The chain joins TRBV7-2 to TRBJ1-6, with TRBD1 identical over 9 bases. The CDR3 runs 19 residues. After removal of 2 bases from V and 4 bases from J, the junction contained 12 bases not matched to a gene. Germline CDR1 is SGHTA and CDR2 is FQGNSA. The CDR3 reads CASSLNSPFGTGYNSPLHF. CDR3 DNA sequence: TGTGCCAGCAGCTTAAACTCCCCGTTTGGGACAGGGTATAATTCACCCCTCCACTTT. Based on the CDR3 plus reference TRBV7-2 and TRBJ1-6, the full variable domain is GAGVSQSPSNKVTEKGKDVELRCDPISGHTALYWYRQSLGQGLEFLIYFQGNSAPDKSGLPSDRFSAERTGGSVSTLTIQRTQQEDSAVYLCASSLNSPFGTGYNSPLHFGNGTRLTVT.

This chain uses TRBV7-9 with TRBJ1-2; 8 nucleotides align to TRBD1. The CDR3 is 14 amino acids. CDR1 SEHNR and CDR2 FQNEAQ come from the germline V gene (reference sequence). Unmatched junction bases numbered 7, after V lost 5 bases and J lost 5 bases. The CDR3 nucleotides are TGTGCCAGCAGCGGGGGGGACAGGAATTATGGCTACACCTTC. This encodes CASSGGDRNYGYTF.

The chain uses TRBV6-5 and TRBJ1-2, with D possibly TRBD1 on 6 matching bases. This CDR3 has 13 amino acids. The germline V gene encodes CDR1 MNHEY and CDR2 SVGAGI. Trimming left V 8 bases short and J 4 bases short, with 14 bases between. The CDR3 sequence: CASATLGAYGYTF. The CDR3 DNA reads TGTGCCAGCGCAACGTTGGGGGCCTATGGCTACACCTTC.

This clone appeared a single time. This chain joins TRBV5-6 and TRBJ1-4, with TRBD1 matching over 9 bases. Germline lookup yields CDR1 SGHDT and CDR2 YYEEEE. The CDR3 is made up of 18 amino acids. V trimming: 6 bases; J trimming: 5 bases; junction bases outside the gene matches: 17. CDR3 nucleotides: TGTGCCAGCAAAACCTATTACAGGGGGCCATTAGGCAATGAAAAACTGTTTTTT. It translates to CASKTYYRGPLGNEKLFF.

This chain joins TRBV5-6 and TRBJ1-5, with D possibly matching TRBD1 (5 bases). This CDR3 comprises 14 residues. V lost 6 bases to trimming and J lost 3 bases, with 13 bases between them. CDR1 and CDR2 from the germline V gene are SGHDT and YYEEEE. In DNA, the CDR3 is TGTGCCAGCAAAAGACAGCAGCTCAATCAGCCCCAGCATTTT. Its translation: CASKRQQLNQPQHF.